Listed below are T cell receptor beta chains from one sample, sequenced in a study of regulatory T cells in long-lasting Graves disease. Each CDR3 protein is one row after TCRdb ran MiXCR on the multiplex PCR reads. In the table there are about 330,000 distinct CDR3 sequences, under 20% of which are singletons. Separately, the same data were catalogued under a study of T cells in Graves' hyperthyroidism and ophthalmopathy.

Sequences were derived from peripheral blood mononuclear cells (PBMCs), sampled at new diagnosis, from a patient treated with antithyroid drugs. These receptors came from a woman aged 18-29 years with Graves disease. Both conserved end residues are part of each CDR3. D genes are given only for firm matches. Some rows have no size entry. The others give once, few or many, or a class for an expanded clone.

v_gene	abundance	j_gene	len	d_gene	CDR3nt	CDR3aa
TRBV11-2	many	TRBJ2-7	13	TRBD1	TGTGCCAGCAACGACAGGGGACCCTACGAGCAGTACTTC	CASNDRGPYEQYF
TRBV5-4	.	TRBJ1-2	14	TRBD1	TGTGCCAGCAGCTTTGCGACAGGGCGGGAAGGCTACACCTTC	CASSFATGREGYTF
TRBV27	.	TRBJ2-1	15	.	TGTGCCAGCAGTACCGGGACAAGGACTTATGATGAGCAGTTCTTC	CASSTGTRTYDEQFF
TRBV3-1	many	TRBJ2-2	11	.	TGTGCCAGCAGCCTGGATCGGGAGCTGTTTTTT	CASSLDRELFF
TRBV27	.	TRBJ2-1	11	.	TGTGCCGTGCGGGTTTACAATGAGCAGTTCTTC	CAVRVYNEQFF
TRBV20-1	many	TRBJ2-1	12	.	TGCAGTGCTAGATTCCAGACGACTGAGCAGTTCTTC	CSARFQTTEQFF
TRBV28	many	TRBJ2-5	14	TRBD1	TGTGCCAGCAGTGCCCCGACAGGGGGGGAGACCCAGTACTTC	CASSAPTGGETQYF
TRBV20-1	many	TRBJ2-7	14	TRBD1	TGCAGTGCTACCCAAGGGACAGCCTCCTCCGAGCAGTACTTC	CSATQGTASSEQYF
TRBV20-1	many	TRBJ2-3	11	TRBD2	TGCAGTGCTAGAGTAATAGCGGGGAGGTATTTT	CSARVIAGRYF
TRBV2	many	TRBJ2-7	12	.	TGTGCCAGCAGTTTTAGCTCCTACGAGCAGTACTTC	CASSFSSYEQYF
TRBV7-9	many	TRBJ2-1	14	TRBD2	TGTGCCAGCAGCTCGGGACTAGCGGGAGACGAGCAGTTCTTC	CASSSGLAGDEQFF
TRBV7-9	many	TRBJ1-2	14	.	TGTGCCAGCAGCTTAGGAGCCCCGGGGTATGGCTACACCTTC	CASSLGAPGYGYTF
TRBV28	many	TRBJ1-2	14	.	TGTGCCAGCAGTCCCGGGAAGGCCTTAACTGGCTACACCTTC	CASSPGKALTGYTF
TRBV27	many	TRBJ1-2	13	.	TGTGCCAGCAGTTTACGGGGGCAGGAAGGCTACACCTTC	CASSLRGQEGYTF
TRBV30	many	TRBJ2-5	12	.	TGTGCCTGGAGCAGAGACCAAGAGACCCAGTACTTC	CAWSRDQETQYF
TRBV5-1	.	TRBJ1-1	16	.	TGCGCCAGCTCACGCCACTTACTTCGTGAGAACACTGAAGCTTTCTTT	CASSRHLLRENTEAFF
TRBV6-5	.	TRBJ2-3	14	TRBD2	TGTGCCAGCAGTTTATCGGCGGGAGCAGATACGCAGTATTTT	CASSLSAGADTQYF
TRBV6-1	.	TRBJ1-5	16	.	TGTGCCAGCAGTGAACGGAAACAGGGAAGAGATCAGCCCCAGCATTTT	CASSERKQGRDQPQHF
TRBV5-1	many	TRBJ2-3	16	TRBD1	TGCGCCAGCAGCTTGGCCAGGGACAGGAGCACAGATACGCAGTATTTT	CASSLARDRSTDTQYF
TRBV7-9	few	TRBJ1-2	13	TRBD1	TGTGCCAGCAACCGACAGGGCTCGGTCGGCTACACCTTC	CASNRQGSVGYTF
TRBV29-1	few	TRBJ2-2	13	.	TGCAGCGCGGACAACCAAAACACCGGGGAGCTGTTTTTT	CSADNQNTGELFF
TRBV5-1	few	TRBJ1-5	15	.	TGCGCCAGCAGCTCCGGGGAGTCGAGCAATCAGCCCCAGCATTTT	CASSSGESSNQPQHF
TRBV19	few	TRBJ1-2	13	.	TGTGCCAGTGGAGCCGGGAGATACCTGGGCTACACCTTC	CASGAGRYLGYTF
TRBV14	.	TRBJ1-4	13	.	TGTGCCAGCGGGAGGGGAGTGGATGAAAAACTGTTTTTT	CASGRGVDEKLFF
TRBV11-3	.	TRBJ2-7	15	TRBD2	TGTGCCAGCAGCCGGGGGACTAGCGGGCAGGGCGAGCAGTACTTC	CASSRGTSGQGEQYF
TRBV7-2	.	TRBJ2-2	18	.	TGTGCCAGCAGCTTACAGGTGCGCCGGGGACGGGACACCGGGGAGCTGTTTTTT	CASSLQVRRGRDTGELFF
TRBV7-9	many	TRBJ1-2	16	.	TGTGCCAGCAGTTCGATCTGGCTGGGGGCAACGGATGGCTACACCTTC	CASSSIWLGATDGYTF
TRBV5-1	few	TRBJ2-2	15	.	TGCGCCAGCAGCTTATCGGGCAGAAACACCGGGGAGCTGTTTTTT	CASSLSGRNTGELFF
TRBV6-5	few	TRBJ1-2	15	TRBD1	TGTGCCAGCAGTTACTCGAGGGGGCACAGCTATGGCTACACCTTC	CASSYSRGHSYGYTF
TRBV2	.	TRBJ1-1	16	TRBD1	TGTGCCAGCAGTTTGTCCGGGACAGGGGTAGGTACTGAAGCTTTCTTT	CASSLSGTGVGTEAFF
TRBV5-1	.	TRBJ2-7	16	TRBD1	TGCGCCAGCAGCTGTCCGGACAGGGCAAAAAGCTACGAGCAGTACTTC	CASSCPDRAKSYEQYF
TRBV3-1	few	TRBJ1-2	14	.	TGTGCCAGCAGCCAAGGTGGGAACCCCTATGGCTACACCTTC	CASSQGGNPYGYTF
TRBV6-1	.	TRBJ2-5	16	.	TGTGCCAGCACTCCCTTGGGGCACTCCTGGGGAGAGACCCAGTACTTC	CASTPLGHSWGETQYF
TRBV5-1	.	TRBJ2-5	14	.	TGCGCCAGCAGCCAGGGACCGCTTCAAGAGACCCAGTACTTC	CASSQGPLQETQYF
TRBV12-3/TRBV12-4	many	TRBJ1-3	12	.	TGTGCCAGCAGTTATTCGCGAAACACCATATATTTT	CASSYSRNTIYF
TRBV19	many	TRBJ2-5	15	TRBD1	TGTGCCAGTAGTCCAGAACCGGACAGGAAAGAGACCCAGTACTTC	CASSPEPDRKETQYF
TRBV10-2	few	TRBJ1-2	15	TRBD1	TGCGCCAGCAGTGAGTCGACAGGGGGGCCCTATGGCTACACCTTC	CASSESTGGPYGYTF